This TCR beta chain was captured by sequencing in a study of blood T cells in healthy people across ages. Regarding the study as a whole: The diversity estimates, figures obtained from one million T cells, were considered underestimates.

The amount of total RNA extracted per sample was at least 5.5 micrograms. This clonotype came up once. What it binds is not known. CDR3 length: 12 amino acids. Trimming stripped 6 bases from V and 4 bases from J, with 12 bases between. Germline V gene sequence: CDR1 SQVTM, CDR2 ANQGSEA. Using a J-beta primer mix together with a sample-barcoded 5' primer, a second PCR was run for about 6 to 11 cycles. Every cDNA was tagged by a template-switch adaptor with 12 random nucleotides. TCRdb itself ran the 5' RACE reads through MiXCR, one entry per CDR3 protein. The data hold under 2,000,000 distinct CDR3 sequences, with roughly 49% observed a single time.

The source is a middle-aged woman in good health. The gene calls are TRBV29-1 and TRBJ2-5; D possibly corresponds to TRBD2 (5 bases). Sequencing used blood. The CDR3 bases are TGCAGCGTAGGCGGGCTAGGAGAGACCCAGTACTTC. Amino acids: CSVGGLGETQYF.